The entry below gives a single T cell receptor beta chain sequence along with its context. Its cognate antigen is unknown. This specimen comes from a study of blood T cells in healthy people across ages. Whole-study results and caveats: TCR beta diversity, measured per million T cells, fell in a roughly linear way with age.

This CDR3 comprises 15 residues. The germline V and J ends were trimmed by 3 bases and 11 bases, with 21 bases remaining between them. A second roughly 7 to 11 cycle PCR used barcoded and J-beta primers. Each CDR3 protein is one row after TCRdb ran MiXCR on the 5' RACE reads. The sample yields around 900,000 distinct CDR3 sequences, 25% to 30% seen once. This clonotype originated in a woman over 75 in good health. Sequenced material: blood. This chain uses TRBV12-3 or TRBV12-4 with TRBJ2-3; D is possibly TRBD1 (5 bases). The CDR3 DNA is TGTGCCAGCAGTTTGGGGCAGGGCGGAACAGATGTGCAGTATTTT. It translates to CASSLGQGGTDVQYF.